Listed here is a single T cell receptor beta chain. What this receptor recognizes is not known. No qualities accompany the bases; no much larger clone lies one base away. Using the deep immunoSEQ assay, multiplex PCR amplified TCR CDR3 regions from genomic DNA. Extracted genomic DNA from each cell subset was spread evenly across all wells of several immunoSEQ 96-well plates, with each plate serving as a replicate. For unsorted PBMC, each replicate PCR was loaded with 300 ng genomic DNA, equivalent to 30,000 or so T cell genomes. Ten immunoSEQ deep assay plates were used to sequence the unsorted PBMC genomic DNA. Purified libraries were quantified with a Qubit 3.0 fluorometer, sized on a Bioanalyzer 2100, and re-quantified with the KAPA Library Quantification kit. Each immunoSEQ 96-well plate was sequenced on its own single-read 150-cycle Illumina NextSeq 550 flow cell. The source study handled its data this way. The immunoSEQ output contained only junctional sequences without quality scores, so filtering could not match that applied to full-length reads. To assign V/J genes and CDR3, sequences were annotated against IMGT germline references using PyIR, a Python wrapper for IgBLAST v1.9. Any read was removed if the V/J assignment was weak (E-value above 1e-6), the CDR3 was missing, or the read contained stop codons, out-of-frame junctions, or ambiguous translated residues. V3J clonotypes were defined as sequences sharing the same inferred V gene, J gene, and CDR3 amino acid sequence. The percentage overlap between two repertoires was calculated by dividing the number of shared unique clonotypes by the size of the smaller repertoire. Repertoire richness was assessed with RTK rarefaction, the Chao1 estimator, and Recon v2.1 estimates of unobserved clonotypes. TCRdb mirrors the immuneACCESS table, restricted to in-frame sequences. Some clones are absent from its copies; in checked studies, under half trace to an unresolved V gene, and the reason for the others is unknown. V, J and clone size are taken as reported in that table, and D and trimming were inferred from the DNA itself. Counted in this sample were around 450,000 clones; 75% to 85% of them appeared once. Together, the top ten hold about 12% of the sample.

This entry is derived from a study of shared clonotypes between healthy human individuals (dated by TCRdb to between 2020 and 2021). For context, the study as a whole: The cohort included three men and a couple of women between 18 and 49 years of age. Blood TCR repertoires of five healthy adults were deeply sequenced to estimate repertoire size and the extent of clonotype sharing between individuals. Different laboratories and diverse techniques were used to prepare libraries and sequence TCR repertoires, to increase sequencing depth and limit assay-specific biases. Between about 0.85 and 9.5 billion PBMCs per donor were obtained by leukapheresis. Broader findings and caveats from the paper: Pairwise subsampling led to the expectation that sequencing depth would affect the degree of clonotype sharing among donors. Sampling was restricted to blood, and TCR repertoires in tissues likely differ from the TCR repertoires found in blood. Because the study included a small number of donors, the genetic and exposure-history diversity represented was limited.

Counted from cysteine to phenylalanine, this CDR3 has 17 amino acids. Only the CDR3 portion is preserved as DNA: 51 bases, with reading frame beginning at the first base. V is shortened by 1 base, J by 4 bases, and the region joining them spans 17 bases. Based on the germline V gene, the CDR1 and CDR2 sequences are MDHEN and SYDVKM. The donors were healthy, HIV-negative adults who had no recently reported acute infections or vaccinations. Every donor was a Caucasian adult residing in Nashville, Tennessee, USA. For unsorted samples, approximately 81 million PBMCs were counted, and genomic DNA was extracted using the QIAamp DNA Blood Mini kit. After blood collection by leukapheresis, PBMCs were isolated using Ficoll-Histopaque density gradient centrifugation and then cryopreserved in the vapor phase of liquid nitrogen.

The rearranged segments are TRBV28 and TRBJ1-5, and perhaps TRBD1 as D gene, on 5 matching bases. The receptor was isolated from a woman between 35 and 50 years old in good health. Some clones in this sample may be carry-over from other donors' samples. Sequencing used PBMCs. Here is the DNA: TGTGCCAGCAGTTTATACCCCCGGGACGGTGGGAATCAGCCCCAGCATTTT. Protein translation: CASSLYPRDGGNQPQHF.